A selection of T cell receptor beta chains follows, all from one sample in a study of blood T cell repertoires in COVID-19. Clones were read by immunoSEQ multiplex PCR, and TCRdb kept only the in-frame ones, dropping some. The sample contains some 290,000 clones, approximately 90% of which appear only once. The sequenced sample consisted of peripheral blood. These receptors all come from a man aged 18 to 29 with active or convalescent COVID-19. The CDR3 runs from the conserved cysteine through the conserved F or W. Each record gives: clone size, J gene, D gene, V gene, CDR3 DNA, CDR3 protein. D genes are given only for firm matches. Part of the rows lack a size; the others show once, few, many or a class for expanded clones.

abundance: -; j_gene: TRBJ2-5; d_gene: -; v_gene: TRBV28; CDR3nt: TGTGCCAGCAGTTTCGCCCAGAGGAGGGCGCACTTC; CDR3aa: CASSFAQRRAHF
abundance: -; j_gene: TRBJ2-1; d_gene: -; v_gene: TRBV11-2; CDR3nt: TGTGCCAGCAGCTCCCAATATGAGCAGTTCTTC; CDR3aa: CASSSQYEQFF
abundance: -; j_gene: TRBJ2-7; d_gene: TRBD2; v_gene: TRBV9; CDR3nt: TGTGCCAGCAGTACGACTAGCATGGGCTACGAGCAGTACTTC; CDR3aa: CASSTTSMGYEQYF
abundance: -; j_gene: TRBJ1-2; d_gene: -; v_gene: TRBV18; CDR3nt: TGTGCCAGCTCACCACGATCGGACAGCTTTAACTATGGCTACACCTTC; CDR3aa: CASSPRSDSFNYGYTF
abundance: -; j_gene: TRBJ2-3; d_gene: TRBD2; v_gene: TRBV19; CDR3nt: TGTGCCAGTAGCTACCTAGCGGGGCCGCGGCAAGATACGCAGTATTTT; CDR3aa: CASSYLAGPRQDTQYF
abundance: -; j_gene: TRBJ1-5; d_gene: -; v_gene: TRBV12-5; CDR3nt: TGTGCTAGTGGTTTGGCCAACAGTATCCCCCAGCATTTT; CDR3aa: CASGLANSIPQHF
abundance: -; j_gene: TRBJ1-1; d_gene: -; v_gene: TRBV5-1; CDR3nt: TGCGCCAGCAGCTTCTTCCCACAGCCAAACACTGAAGCTTTCTTT; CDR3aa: CASSFFPQPNTEAFF
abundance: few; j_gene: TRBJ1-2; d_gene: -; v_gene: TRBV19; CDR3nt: TGTGCCAGTAGTATATCGCGCTATGGCTACACCTTC; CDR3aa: CASSISRYGYTF
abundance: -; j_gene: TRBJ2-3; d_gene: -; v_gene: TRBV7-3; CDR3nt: TGTGCCAGCAGCTTGGGCTATTCTAGCACAGATACGCAGTATTTT; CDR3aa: CASSLGYSSTDTQYF
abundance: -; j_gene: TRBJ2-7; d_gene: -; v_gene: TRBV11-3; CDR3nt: TGTGCCAGCAGCTTGTGGGGCTACGTGGAGCAGTACTTC; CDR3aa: CASSLWGYVEQYF
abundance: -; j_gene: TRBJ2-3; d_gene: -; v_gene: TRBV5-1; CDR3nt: TGCGCCAGCAGCCCCCTGGGCGGGGAGGTGGATACGCAGTATTTT; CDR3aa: CASSPLGGEVDTQYF
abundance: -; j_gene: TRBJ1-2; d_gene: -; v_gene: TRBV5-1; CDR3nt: TGCGCCAGCAGCCACGTGGGGAGGGCGGACTATGGCTACACCTTC; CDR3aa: CASSHVGRADYGYTF
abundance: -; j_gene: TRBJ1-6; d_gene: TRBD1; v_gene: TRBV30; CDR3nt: TGTGCCTGGAGCGGGACAGGGGGTTCACCCCTCCACTTT; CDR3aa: CAWSGTGGSPLHF
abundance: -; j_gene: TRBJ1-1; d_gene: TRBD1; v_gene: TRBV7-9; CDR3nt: TGTGCCAGCAGCCCCCGGGACAGGGGGTTGAACACTGAAGCTTTCTTT; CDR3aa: CASSPRDRGLNTEAFF
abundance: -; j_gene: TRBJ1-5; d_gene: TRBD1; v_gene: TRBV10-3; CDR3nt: TGTGCCATCAGCGCGTTACAGGGGATGGATCAGCCCCAGCATTTT; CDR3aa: CAISALQGMDQPQHF
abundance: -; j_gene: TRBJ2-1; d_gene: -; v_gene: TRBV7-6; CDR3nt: TGTGCCAGCAGCCTCTCGGATGAGCAGTTCTTC; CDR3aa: CASSLSDEQFF
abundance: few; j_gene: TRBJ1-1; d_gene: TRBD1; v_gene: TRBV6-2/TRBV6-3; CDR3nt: TGTGCCAGCAGTCAGGGACAGGAAGCTTTCTTT; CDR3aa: CASSQGQEAFF
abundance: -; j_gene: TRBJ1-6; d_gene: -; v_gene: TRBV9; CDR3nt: TGTGCCAGCAGCGTAGATCCAGGCGATAATTCACCCCTCCACTTT; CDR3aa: CASSVDPGDNSPLHF
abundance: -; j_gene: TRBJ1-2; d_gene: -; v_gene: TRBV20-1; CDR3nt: TGCAGTGCCTCGGTTGGCTACACCTTC; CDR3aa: CSASVGYTF
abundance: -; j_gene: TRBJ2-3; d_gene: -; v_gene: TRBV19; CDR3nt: TGTGCCAGTAGTATAAGGGGCACAGGCACAGATACGCAGTATTTT; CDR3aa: CASSIRGTGTDTQYF
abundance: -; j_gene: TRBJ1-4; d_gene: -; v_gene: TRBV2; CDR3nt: TGTGCCAGTACAAGCCTCCTCGGGGAAAAACTGTTTTTT; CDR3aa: CASTSLLGEKLFF
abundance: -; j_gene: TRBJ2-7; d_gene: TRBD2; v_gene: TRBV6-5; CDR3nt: TGTGCCAGCAGTTACGGGGTAGCGGGAATCTACGAGCAGTACTTC; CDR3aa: CASSYGVAGIYEQYF
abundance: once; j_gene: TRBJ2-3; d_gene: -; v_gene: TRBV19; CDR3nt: TGTGCCAGTAGTACTTCGGGTGTTCTTTCTAGCACAGATACGCAGTATTTT; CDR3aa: CASSTSGVLSSTDTQYF
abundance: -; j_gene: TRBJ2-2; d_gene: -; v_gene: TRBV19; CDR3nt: TGTGCCAGTAGTCGGTTCGAGGGAGCGAACACCGGGGAGCTGTTTTTT; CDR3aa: CASSRFEGANTGELFF
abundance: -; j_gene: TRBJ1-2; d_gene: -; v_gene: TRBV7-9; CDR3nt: TGTGCCAGCAGCTTAATTGTCTCCTCTAACTATGGCTACACCTTC; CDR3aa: CASSLIVSSNYGYTF
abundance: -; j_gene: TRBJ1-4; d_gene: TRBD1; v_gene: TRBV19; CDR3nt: TGTGCCAGTAGTATTCGCGGACAGGGAGAAAAACTGTTTTTT; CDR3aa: CASSIRGQGEKLFF
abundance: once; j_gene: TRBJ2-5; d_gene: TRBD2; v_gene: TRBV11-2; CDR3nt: TGTGCCAGCAGCCCCCTAAGCGGGAGGGCCAAGTACTTC; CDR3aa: CASSPLSGRAKYF
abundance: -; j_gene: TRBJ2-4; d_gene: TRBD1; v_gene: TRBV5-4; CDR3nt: TGTGCCAGCAGCTTACCGGGACAGGGTCCTAAAAACATTCAGTACTTC; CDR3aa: CASSLPGQGPKNIQYF
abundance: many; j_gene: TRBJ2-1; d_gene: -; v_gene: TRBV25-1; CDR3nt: TGTGCCAGCAGTGGGGACAAGGGCCCATACAATGAGCAGTTCTTC; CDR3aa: CASSGDKGPYNEQFF
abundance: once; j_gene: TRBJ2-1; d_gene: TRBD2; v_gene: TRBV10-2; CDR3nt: TGCGCCAGCAGTGAGGGGACTATTTCCTACAATGAGCAGTTCTTC; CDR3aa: CASSEGTISYNEQFF
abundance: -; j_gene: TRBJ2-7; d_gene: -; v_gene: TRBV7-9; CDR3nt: TGTGCCAGCAGCATAGGGACTGAGGCCTACGAGCAGTACTTC; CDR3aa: CASSIGTEAYEQYF
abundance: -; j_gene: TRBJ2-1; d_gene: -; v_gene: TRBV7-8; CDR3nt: TGTGCCAGCAGCTTAGGGGCCTCCCCTTACAATGAGCAGTTCTTC; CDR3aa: CASSLGASPYNEQFF
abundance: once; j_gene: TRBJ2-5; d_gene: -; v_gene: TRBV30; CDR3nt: TGTGCCTGGAGGCAGGGCCCGCAGGGGACCCAGTACTTC; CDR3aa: CAWRQGPQGTQYF
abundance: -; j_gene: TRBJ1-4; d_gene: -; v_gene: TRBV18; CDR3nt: TGTGCCAGCTCACCACCCGGGAGTGCAACTAATGAAAAACTGTTTTTT; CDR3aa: CASSPPGSATNEKLFF
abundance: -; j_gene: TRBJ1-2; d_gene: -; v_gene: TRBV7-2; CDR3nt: TGTGCCAGCAGCTTATCAGGTCCCGGATATGGCTACACCTTC; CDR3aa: CASSLSGPGYGYTF
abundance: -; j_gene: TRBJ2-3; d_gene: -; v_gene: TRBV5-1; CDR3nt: TGCGCCAGCAGCTCGCTCGGGGTGAGCACAGATACGCAGTATTTT; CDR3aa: CASSSLGVSTDTQYF
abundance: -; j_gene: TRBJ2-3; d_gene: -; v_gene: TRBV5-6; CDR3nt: TGTGCCAGCAGCCCGTGGGGGGGGCTGGCAGATACGCAGTATTTT; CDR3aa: CASSPWGGLADTQYF
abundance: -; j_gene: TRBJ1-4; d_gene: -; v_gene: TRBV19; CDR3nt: TGTGCCAGTAGTAAAGGTGGGCAGGCAGTACCTACAGGAAAACTGTTTTTT; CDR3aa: CASSKGGQAVPTGKLFF
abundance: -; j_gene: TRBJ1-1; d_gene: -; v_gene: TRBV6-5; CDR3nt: TGTGCCAGCAGTTATGGGGGCGTGGGCACTGAAGCTTTCTTT; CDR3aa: CASSYGGVGTEAFF
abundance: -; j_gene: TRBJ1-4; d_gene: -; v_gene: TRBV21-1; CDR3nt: TGTGCCAGCCATCCGACAGGGCGACGGACTAATGAAAAACTGTTTTTT; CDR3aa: CASHPTGRRTNEKLFF
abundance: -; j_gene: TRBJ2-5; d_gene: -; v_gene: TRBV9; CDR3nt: TGTGCCAGCAGCGCCACACCGTACCAAGAGACCCAGTACTTC; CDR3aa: CASSATPYQETQYF
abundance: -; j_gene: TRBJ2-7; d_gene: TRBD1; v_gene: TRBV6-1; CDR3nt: TGTGCCAGCAGTGAAAGTTCAGGGGGTTCCGAGCAGTACTTC; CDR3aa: CASSESSGGSEQYF
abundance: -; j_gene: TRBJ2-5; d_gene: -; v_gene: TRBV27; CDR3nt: TGTGCCAGCAGTCACGGACTACTGGGTGAGACCCAGTACTTC; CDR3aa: CASSHGLLGETQYF
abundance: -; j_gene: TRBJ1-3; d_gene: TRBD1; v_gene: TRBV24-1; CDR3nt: TGTGCCACCAGTGATTTCCCACAGGGGGCAGGAGGAAACACCATATATTTT; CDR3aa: CATSDFPQGAGGNTIYF
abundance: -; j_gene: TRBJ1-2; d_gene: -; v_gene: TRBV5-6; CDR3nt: TGTGCCAGCAGCTTGGAGAGGTGGAGTGGCTACACCTTC; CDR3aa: CASSLERWSGYTF
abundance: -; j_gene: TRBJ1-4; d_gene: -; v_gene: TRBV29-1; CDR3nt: TGCAGCGTTGGCCCCGGAACTAATGAAAAACTGTTTTTT; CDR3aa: CSVGPGTNEKLFF
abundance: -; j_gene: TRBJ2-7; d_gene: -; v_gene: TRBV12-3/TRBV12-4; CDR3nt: TGTGCCAGCAGTTTAAGGTCAGGGGACGAGCAGTACTTC; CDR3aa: CASSLRSGDEQYF
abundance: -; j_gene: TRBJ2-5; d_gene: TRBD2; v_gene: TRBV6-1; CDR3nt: TGTGCCAGCAGTGGTCTAGCGGGGCCTTCACCCGTCGGAGAGACCCAGTACTTC; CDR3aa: CASSGLAGPSPVGETQYF
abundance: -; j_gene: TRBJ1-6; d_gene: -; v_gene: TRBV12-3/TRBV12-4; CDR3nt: TGTGCCAGCAGTCCAGACTCGTACTCACCCCTCCACTTT; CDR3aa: CASSPDSYSPLHF
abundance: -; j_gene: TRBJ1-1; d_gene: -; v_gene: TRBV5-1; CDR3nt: TGCGCCAGCAGCGGAGGGTTGGGGCCGACCACGAACACTGAAGCTTTCTTT; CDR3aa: CASSGGLGPTTNTEAFF
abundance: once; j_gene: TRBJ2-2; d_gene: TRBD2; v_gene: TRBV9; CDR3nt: TGTGCCAGCAGCGTAGGGTGGGGAGGGGATACCGGGGAGCTGTTTTTT; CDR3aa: CASSVGWGGDTGELFF
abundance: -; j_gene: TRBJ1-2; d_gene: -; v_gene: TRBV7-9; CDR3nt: TGTGCCAGCAGCCGGATACAGGGTCCCAAATTTGGCTACACCTTC; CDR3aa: CASSRIQGPKFGYTF
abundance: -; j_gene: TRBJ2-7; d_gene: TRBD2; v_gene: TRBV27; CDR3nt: TGTGCCAGCAGTTTACTAGCGGGGGGGCCCTACGAGCAGTACTTC; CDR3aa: CASSLLAGGPYEQYF
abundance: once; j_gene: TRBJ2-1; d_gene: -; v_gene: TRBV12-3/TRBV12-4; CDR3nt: TGTGCCAGCAGTTTTTCGGGAAATGAGCAGTTCTTC; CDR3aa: CASSFSGNEQFF
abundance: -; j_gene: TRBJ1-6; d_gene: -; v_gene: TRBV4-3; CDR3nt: TGCGCCAGCAGCTTCACAGGTGGTTCTTATAATTCACCCCTCCACTTT; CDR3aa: CASSFTGGSYNSPLHF